Described below is a single TCR beta chain sequence and its context. Using immunoSEQ multiplex PCR, the repertoire was profiled, and TCRdb retains in-frame clones only, with some absent. The sample has 700,000 or so clones; 70% to 90% are singletons. The sample belongs to a study of shared T cell receptors in the human thymus. In germline, CDR1 is MDHEN, CDR2 SYDVKM. The CDR3 consists of 21 residues. Trimming at V came to 3 bases and at J to 0 bases, leaving 18 bases not matched to a gene. These data also formed part of another study, on human thymus T cells.

The V call is TRBV28, the J call TRBJ1-4, with TRBD1 matching over 8 bases. Source material: thymocytes. This TCR was recovered from a girl less than two years old with a congenital heart defect. CDR3 DNA sequence: TGTGCCAGCAGTTTCCCCCTCGCCGACCGGGACAGGCAATCAACTAATGAAAAACTGTTTTTT. It is translated as CASSFPLADRDRQSTNEKLFF.